This T cell receptor (beta chain) appears in the sequencing data of a study of T cells in Graves' hyperthyroidism and ophthalmopathy. Findings of the study overall: Expanded thyroid clonotypes (above 0.001) were mostly also found in blood.

As to this clonotype: Its target is not known.

Amplification yielded TCR beta CDR3 regions, with RNA transcripts as the source. TCR CDR3 underwent first-round RT-PCR with the HTBI primer set. TCRdb ran MiXCR on the multiplex PCR reads and lists one entry per CDR3 protein. This sample has approximately 300,000 distinct CDR3 sequences, with approximately 16% found just once. If no ophthalmopathy progression occurred within 18 months, Graves' hyperthyroidism was stable. The receptor was isolated from a young man with Graves' hyperthyroidism. The sample comprised blood.

CDR3 coding DNA: TGTGCCAGCAGCCGAACAGGGGTAGGGGCCAACGTCCTGACTTTC. Translated: CASSRTGVGANVLTF. This chain uses TRBV12-3 or TRBV12-4 with TRBJ2-6; TRBD1 matches at 7 bases. The CDR3 contains 15 residues. With 6 bases clipped from V and 4 bases from J, the junction kept 6 bases outside the gene matches.